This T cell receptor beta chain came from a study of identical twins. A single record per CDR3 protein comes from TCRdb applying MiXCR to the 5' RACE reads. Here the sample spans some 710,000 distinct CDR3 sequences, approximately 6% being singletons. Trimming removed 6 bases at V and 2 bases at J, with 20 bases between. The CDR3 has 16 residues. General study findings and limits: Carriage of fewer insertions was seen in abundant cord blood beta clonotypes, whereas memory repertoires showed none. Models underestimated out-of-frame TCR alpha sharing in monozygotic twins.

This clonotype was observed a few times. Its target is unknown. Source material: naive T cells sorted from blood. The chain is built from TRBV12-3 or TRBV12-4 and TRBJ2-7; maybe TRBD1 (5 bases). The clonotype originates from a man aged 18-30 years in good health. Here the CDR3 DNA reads TGTGCCAGCAGCGCAACCCACAGGCTGGGAACCTACGAGCAGTACTTC. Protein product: CASSATHRLGTYEQYF.